This T cell receptor (beta chain) appears in the sequencing data of a study of blood T cell repertoires in COVID-19. Study as a whole: Samples came from the United States, Italy and Spain, spanning acute and convalescent COVID-19.

Produced via immunoSEQ multiplex PCR; TCRdb's table is partial and in-frame only. The sample has 400,000 or so clones; around nine tenths are singletons. The germline V gene has CDR1 SGHKS and CDR2 YYEKEE (reference sequence). V shed 0 bases, J shed 5 bases, and the junction held 6 bases outside the gene matches. This CDR3 has 15 residues. The Seattle patients, enrolled during active infection, were followed longitudinally. Sequenced sample: peripheral blood. The chain links TRBV5-5 to TRBJ2-3; 7 bases align to TRBD2. The receptor was derived from a young man with COVID-19, enrolled during active disease. CDR3 sequence reads: CASSLGREIIDTQYF. CDR3 in DNA: TGTGCCAGCAGCTTGGGGCGGGAGATAATAGATACGCAGTATTTT.